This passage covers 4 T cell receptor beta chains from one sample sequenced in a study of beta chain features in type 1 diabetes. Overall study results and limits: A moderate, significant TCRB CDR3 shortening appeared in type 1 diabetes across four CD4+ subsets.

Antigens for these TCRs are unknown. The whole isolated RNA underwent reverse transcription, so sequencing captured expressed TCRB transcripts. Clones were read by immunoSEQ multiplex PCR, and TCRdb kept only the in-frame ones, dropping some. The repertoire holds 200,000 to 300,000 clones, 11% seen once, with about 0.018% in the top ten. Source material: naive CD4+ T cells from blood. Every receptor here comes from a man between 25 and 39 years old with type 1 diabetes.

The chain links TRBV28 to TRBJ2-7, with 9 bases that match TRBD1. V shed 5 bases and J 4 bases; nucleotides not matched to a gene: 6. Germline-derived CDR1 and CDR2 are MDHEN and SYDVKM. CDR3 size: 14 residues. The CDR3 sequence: CASSQQGASYEQYF. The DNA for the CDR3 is TGTGCCAGCAGTCAACAGGGGGCGTCTTACGAGCAGTACTTC.

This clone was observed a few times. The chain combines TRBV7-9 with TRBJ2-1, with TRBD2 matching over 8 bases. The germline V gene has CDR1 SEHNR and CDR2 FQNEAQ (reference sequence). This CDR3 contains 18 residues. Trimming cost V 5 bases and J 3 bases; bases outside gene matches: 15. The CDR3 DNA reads TGTGCCAGCAGCCCCCATGACGGGGGGGCCTTATACTACAATGAGCAGTTCTTC. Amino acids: CASSPHDGGALYYNEQFF.

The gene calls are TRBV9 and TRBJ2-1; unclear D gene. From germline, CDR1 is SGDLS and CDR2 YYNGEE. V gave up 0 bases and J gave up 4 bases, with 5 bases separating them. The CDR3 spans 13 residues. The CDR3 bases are TGTGCCAGCAGCGTAGAATATTACAATGAGCAGTTCTTC. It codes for CASSVEYYNEQFF.

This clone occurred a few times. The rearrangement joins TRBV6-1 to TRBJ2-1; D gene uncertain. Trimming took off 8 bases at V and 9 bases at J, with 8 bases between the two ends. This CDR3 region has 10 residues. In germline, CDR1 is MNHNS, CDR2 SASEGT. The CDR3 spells CASSLAEQFF. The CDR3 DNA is TGTGCCAGCTCGCTGGCTGAGCAGTTCTTC.